The T cell receptor (beta chain) under discussion was sequenced for a study of blood T cell repertoires in COVID-19. Study-wide context: The United States, Italy and Spain provided the acute and convalescent COVID-19 samples.

As originally analysed: Researchers report that nucleated cell counts were estimated from reference gene primer amplification. Some clones are missing from TCRdb's copy, which holds only in-frame ones; the method was immunoSEQ multiplex PCR. D and trimming were read from the DNA, whereas the V and J calls and clone size are those reported in that table. Among more than 200,000 clones, approximately 80% were seen once, and the ten largest hold 4.9%. A few counts support this clone. From germline, CDR1 is SGHRS and CDR2 YFSETQ. The V and J ends lost 4 bases and 0 bases respectively, with 13 bases between them. This CDR3 spans 15 amino acids.

The sequence came from a woman aged 80 or over with active or convalescent COVID-19. The chain couples TRBV5-1 to TRBJ1-1; D perhaps matches TRBD1 (5 bases). Sequencing input: peripheral blood. The CDR3 reads CASSTGQFMNTEAFF. The CDR3 DNA is TGCGCCAGCAGCACCGGACAATTCATGAACACTGAAGCTTTCTTT.